A selection of T cell receptor beta chains follows, all from one sample in a study of patients and donors after allogeneic stem cell transplantation. From the RT-PCR reads, TCRdb called clonotypes with MiXCR, one entry per CDR3 protein. The sample lists some 150,000 distinct CDR3 sequences; 30% to 45% were seen once. The material sequenced was blood, either unsorted or a sorted T cell fraction (not recorded which). The receptors were gathered from a human donor who was either an allogeneic HSCT recipient or a stem cell or donor lymphocyte infusion donor (not recorded which). It is not recorded whose cells these are; they may come from a transplant donor. The CDR3 runs from the conserved cysteine through the conserved F or W. A D gene is named only where the DNA matches it firmly. Some rows have no size entry. The others give once, few or many, or a class for an expanded clone.

v_gene	abundance	d_gene	j_gene	CDR3aa	CDR3nt
TRBV7-7	-	-	TRBJ2-2	CASSLGLRDTGELFF	TGTGCTAGCAGCTTAGGTCTGAGGGACACCGGGGAGCTGTTTTTT
TRBV24-1	once	TRBD1	TRBJ1-1	CATRAGQGATNTEAFF	TGTGCCACCAGGGCAGGTCAGGGGGCGACGAACACTGAAGCTTTCTTT
TRBV7-9	few	-	TRBJ1-6	CASSLRAGGSSPLHF	TGTGCCAGCAGCTTAAGGGCTGGGGGCAGTTCACCCCTCCACTTT
TRBV7-9	few	-	TRBJ1-1	CASSFEDTEAFF	TGTGCCAGCAGCTTCGAGGACACTGAAGCTTTCTTT
TRBV12-3/TRBV12-4	-	TRBD1	TRBJ1-6	CASSIPTGTGGSPLHF	TGTGCCAGCAGTATCCCCACCGGGACAGGGGGTTCACCCCTCCACTTT
TRBV24-1	-	-	TRBJ1-1	CATRGDTEAFF	TGTGCCACCAGAGGGGACACTGAAGCTTTCTTT
TRBV24-1	-	-	TRBJ1-5	CATRPSGGNQPQHF	TGTGCCACCAGACCCTCGGGGGGCAATCAGCCCCAGCATTTT
TRBV7-9	few	TRBD1	TRBJ2-1	CASSSTGNYNEQFF	TGTGCCAGCAGCTCGACAGGGAACTACAATGAGCAGTTCTTC
TRBV25-1	-	-	TRBJ1-5	CASSGGDQPQHF	TGTGCCAGCAGTGGGGGTGATCAGCCCCAGCATTTT
TRBV9	-	TRBD1	TRBJ1-2	CASSSRQGDYGYTF	TGTGCCAGCAGCTCTCGACAGGGCGACTATGGCTACACCTTC
TRBV4-1	-	-	TRBJ1-6	CASRWERGDSPLHF	TGCGCCAGCAGGTGGGAAAGGGGTGATTCACCCCTCCACTTT
TRBV6-2/TRBV6-3	-	TRBD2	TRBJ2-7	CASSPSGTSYEQYF	TGTGCCAGCAGCCCCAGCGGGACCTCCTACGAGCAGTACTTC
TRBV29-1	-	-	TRBJ1-1	CSVLGMGPEAFF	TGCAGCGTCTTAGGGATGGGGCCTGAAGCTTTCTTT
TRBV20-1	-	-	TRBJ2-1	CSARRLSSYNEQFF	TGCAGTGCTCGACGCTTGAGCTCCTACAATGAGCAGTTCTTC
TRBV27	few	-	TRBJ2-1	CASSVARGSYNEQFF	TGTGCCAGCAGCGTGGCTAGGGGCTCCTACAATGAGCAGTTCTTC
TRBV7-9	-	-	TRBJ2-1	CASARSLGHNEQFF	TGTGCCAGTGCGAGGTCTCTCGGCCACAATGAGCAGTTCTTC
TRBV11-2	-	-	TRBJ1-4	CASSPDGRVVEKLFF	TGTGCCAGCAGCCCAGACGGGCGCGTCGTGGAAAAACTGTTTTTT
TRBV4-1	-	-	TRBJ1-1	CASSQGLGSNTEAFF	TGCGCCAGCAGCCAAGGGTTGGGGTCGAACACTGAAGCTTTCTTT
TRBV4-1	few	TRBD1	TRBJ1-4	CASSPWAQGANEKLFF	TGCGCCAGCAGCCCTTGGGCGCAGGGGGCAAATGAAAAACTGTTTTTT
TRBV4-1	few	-	TRBJ2-3	CASSQGDSPHPQYF	TGCGCCAGCAGCCAAGGGGACTCTCCTCACCCCCAGTATTTT
TRBV4-3	-	-	TRBJ1-6	CASSQDTGSNNSPLHF	TGCGCCAGCAGCCAAGATACCGGATCTAATAATTCACCCCTCCACTTT
TRBV7-3	-	TRBD1	TRBJ2-2	CASTLGTANTGELFF	TGTGCCAGCACCCTCGGGACAGCGAACACCGGGGAGCTGTTTTTT
TRBV3-1	-	-	TRBJ1-1	CASSQESVDMNTEAFF	TGTGCCAGCAGCCAAGAATCGGTAGATATGAACACTGAAGCTTTCTTT
TRBV5-6	-	TRBD1	TRBJ1-3	CASSLGTGHFSGNTIYF	TGTGCCAGCAGCTTGGGGACAGGCCATTTCTCTGGAAACACCATATATTTT
TRBV10-3	-	TRBD1	TRBJ2-2	CAISVDRDGDTGELFF	TGTGCCATCAGTGTCGACAGGGATGGGGACACCGGGGAGCTGTTTTTT
TRBV12-3/TRBV12-4	-	-	TRBJ2-3	CASSTRVGTDTQYF	TGTGCCAGTTCCACGAGGGTAGGCACAGATACGCAGTATTTT
TRBV28	-	-	TRBJ1-4	CASSRNEGEKLFF	TGTGCCAGCAGTCGGAATGAGGGCGAAAAACTGTTTTTT
TRBV5-1	-	TRBD2	TRBJ2-5	CASSLGSELAVNF	TGCGCCAGCAGCTTGGGGTCAGAACTAGCGGTAAACTTC
TRBV9	-	-	TRBJ1-3	CASSGKRRPRSSGNTIYF	TGTGCCAGCAGCGGGAAACGGAGACCCAGGAGCTCTGGAAACACCATATATTTT
TRBV12-3/TRBV12-4	few	-	TRBJ2-1	CASSAGTHQNEQFF	TGTGCCAGCAGTGCCGGGACACACCAAAATGAGCAGTTCTTC
TRBV11-2	-	-	TRBJ2-2	CASSWEVNTGELFF	TGTGCCAGCAGCTGGGAAGTGAACACCGGGGAGCTGTTTTTT
TRBV7-9	-	TRBD1	TRBJ1-5	CASSRGQGGPQHF	TGTGCCAGCAGTCGCGGACAGGGCGGGCCCCAGCATTTT
TRBV4-2	many	-	TRBJ1-1	CASSQEGMAVNTEAFF	TGTGCCAGCAGCCAAGAAGGAATGGCGGTGAACACTGAAGCTTTCTTT
TRBV12-3/TRBV12-4	-	-	TRBJ1-3	CASSLGQAIYF	TGTGCCAGCAGTCTTGGACAAGCCATATATTTT
TRBV6-6	-	-	TRBJ2-5	CASSHTAEQETQYF	TGTGCCAGCAGTCACACAGCGGAACAAGAGACCCAGTACTTC
TRBV27	-	-	TRBJ1-4	CASSFGREEKLFF	TGTGCCAGCAGTTTCGGGCGGGAAGAAAAACTGTTTTTT
TRBV12-3/TRBV12-4	few	-	TRBJ1-2	CASSLESRRPIYGYTF	TGTGCCAGCAGTTTAGAAAGCAGACGACCGATCTATGGCTACACCTTC
TRBV27	-	-	TRBJ1-1	CASSPKGPGDTEAFF	TGTGCCAGCAGCCCCAAAGGACCTGGGGACACTGAAGCTTTCTTC
TRBV29-1	-	-	TRBJ1-1	CSVEVGPMNTEAFF	TGCAGCGTCGAGGTTGGCCCTATGAACACTGAAGCTTTCTTT
TRBV20-1	-	-	TRBJ1-2	CSQRGRTGYGYTF	TGCAGTCAAAGAGGCAGGACGGGCTATGGCTACACCTTC
TRBV6-5	-	-	TRBJ1-2	CASSPGAANYGYTF	TGTGCCAGCAGTCCCGGGGCTGCTAACTATGGCTACACCTTC
TRBV13	few	-	TRBJ1-6	CASSLRRTGSYNSPLHF	TGTGCCAGCAGCTTGAGAAGGACTGGCTCCTATAATTCACCCCTCCACTTT
TRBV5-6	-	-	TRBJ1-1	CASSPGTSDGAFF	TGTGCCAGCAGCCCAGGGACATCCGATGGAGCTTTCTTT
TRBV20-1	-	-	TRBJ1-4	CSASGGGNEKLFF	TGCAGTGCTAGCGGGGGTGGTAATGAAAAACTGTTTTTT
TRBV12-3/TRBV12-4	-	-	TRBJ1-5	CASSLEGEPQHF	TGTGCCAGCAGTTTAGAAGGTGAGCCCCAGCATTTT
TRBV9	-	-	TRBJ2-5	CASSVGTPQTQETQYF	TGTGCCAGCAGCGTAGGGACACCCCAGACCCAAGAGACCCAGTACTTC
TRBV20-1	-	-	TRBJ1-2	CSAPSRSNYGYTF	TGCAGTGCTCCCAGCAGGTCGAACTATGGCTACACCTTC
TRBV27	-	-	TRBJ1-5	CASSWGGLLNQPQHF	TGTGCCAGCAGTTGGGGGGGACTCCTCAATCAGCCCCAGCATTTT
TRBV14	few	-	TRBJ1-6	CASSLKPAMGSPLHF	TGTGCCAGCAGTCTAAAGCCGGCAATGGGTTCACCCCTCCACTTT
TRBV4-2	-	TRBD2	TRBJ2-3	CASSQDVPTSGVTDTQYF	TGTGCCAGCAGCCAAGATGTCCCCACTAGCGGGGTGACAGATACGCAGTATTTT
TRBV7-9	-	-	TRBJ2-2	CASSWGTNTGELFF	TGTGCCAGCAGCTGGGGGACCAACACCGGGGAGCTGTTTTTT
TRBV7-9	-	-	TRBJ1-2	CASSRMDYLGGYTF	TGTGCCAGCAGCCGGATGGACTATCTGGGAGGCTACACCTTC
TRBV6-5	many	-	TRBJ1-5	CASSLGQMDQPQHF	TGTGCCAGCAGCCTTGGACAGATGGATCAGCCCCAGCATTTT